This T cell receptor beta chain comes out of a study of CD8+CD57+ T cells in acquired aplastic anemia (dated by TCRdb to the late 2010s). Background on the whole study: DNA extracted from sorted CD4+ and CD8+ cells had a mean of approximately 3.5 ug, with a range of about 0.19 to 30 ug.

The study deep-sequenced TCR repertoires of sorted CD4+ and CD8+ blood T cells from severe aplastic anemia patients and healthy subjects. Ficoll-Paque density gradient centrifugation was used to isolate peripheral blood mononuclear cells. Before DNA was extracted, CD4+ and CD8+ T cells were sorted using either FACS or magnetic beads. V and J lose 4 bases and 4 bases, and a span of 14 bases separates them. The CDR3 runs 15 residues from the cysteine to the phenylalanine. Only CDR3 DNA remains: 45 bases, in frame from the first base. CDR1 and CDR2 are read off the germline V gene as SGHVS and FQNEAQ. Results and caveats for the whole study, not just this receptor: Although 25 to 30 CD8+ CDR3 sequences were shared by patients and controls, these sequences appeared highly expressed in patients and within the immunodominant clones of patients. Patients and healthy controls showed no significant difference in CD8+ Simpson's diversity (P=0.060).

About this clonotype itself: Its specific antigen is unknown. Within one base of it there is no much larger clone, and no base qualities were kept.

Genomic DNA served as template for TCR beta VDJ combination and CDR3 sequence profiling. TCR repertoire sequencing was run on an Illumina HiSeq 2000. For the original study's pipeline: TRBV/TRBJ rearrangement plots, CDR3 size and DJ length profiles, and Simpson's diversity index were used to evaluate the repertoires. Whichever DNA sequence was most abundant in the deep sequencing data was defined as the immunodominant clone. CDR3 amino acid sequences were checked for sharing between subjects and were compared against published repertoires and the VDJdb database. Through fastp at Q25 and MiXCR, TCRdb rebuilt clones from the public reads, retaining in-frame beta chains. Rows matching on CDR3 protein sequence are summarized as one entry with the most common DNA and genes. TCRdb's processing, not the authors', yielded these V and J calls. This sample holds 150,000 to 200,000 distinct CDR3 sequences; less than 65% were observed only once. The ten largest clones take up around 42% of the sample.

The sequenced material came from sorted CD4+, CD8+, or CD8+CD57+ T cells (not recorded which) from PBMCs. This clonotype was sampled from a human donor with severe aplastic anemia or a healthy control (not recorded which). The sequence is built from TRBV7-8 and TRBJ2-1; TRBD2 could be the D gene, as 7 bases match. The encoded CDR3 is CASSWGGGRYNEQFF. Read as DNA, the sequence is TGTGCCAGCAGCTGGGGGGGGGGCCGGTACAATGAGCAGTTCTTC.